Each of the 19 T cell receptor beta chains below was sequenced from the same sample in a study of shared clonotypes between healthy human individuals. Assay: immunoSEQ multiplex PCR; the TCRdb copy retains only in-frame clones and omits some. The sample includes roughly 890,000 clones, 92% of them seen just once. Naive CD8 cells lacked CD45RO and underwent positive selection for CCR7, leaving out terminally differentiated effector memory CD45RA+ cells. The sequencing input was naive CD8+ T cells sorted from blood. The receptors derive from a man between 25 and 39 years old in good health.

This clone was detected only once. The gene calls are TRBV27 and TRBJ2-7, with 10 bases lining up with TRBD2. CDR1 is MNHEY and CDR2 is SMNVEV in the germline V gene (reference sequence). Trimming cost V 1 base and J 1 base; bases outside gene matches: 7. The CDR3 consists of 17 residues. The CDR3 spells CASSLLQTSGSSYEQYF. The CDR3 coding sequence is TGTGCCAGCAGTTTATTACAGACTAGCGGGTCATCCTACGAGCAGTACTTC.

This chain links TRBV7-8 with TRBJ2-1; 8 nucleotides agree with TRBD1. Germline V gene data show CDR1 as SGHVS and CDR2 as FQNEAQ. V shed 6 bases, J shed 9 bases, and the junction held 13 bases outside the gene matches. This CDR3 contains 15 residues. The CDR3 bases are TGTGCCAGCAGGTTCCCGGGACAGGCGGTCGGTGAGCAGTTCTTC. It yields the protein CASRFPGQAVGEQFF.

The DNA of the CDR3 is TGTGCCAGCGTAAACGGGGGCCAAGAGACCCAGTACTTC. It encodes CASVNGGQETQYF. V and J are TRBV7-9 and TRBJ2-5; maybe TRBD2 (6 bases). The V gene lost 8 bases and the J gene lost 1 base, with 11 bases spanning the gap. CDR3 length equals 13 residues. Germline CDR1 reads SEHNR; CDR2 reads FQNEAQ (reference sequence).

About this clone itself: Other DNA sequences of this sample code for an identical CDR3. This rearrangement joins TRBV27 to TRBJ2-5; D is unclear. Trimming removed 4 bases at V and 5 bases at J, with 5 bases between. The CDR3 consists of 11 residues. CDR1 is MNHEY, CDR2 SMNVEV, per germline (reference sequence). CDR3 coding DNA: TGTGCCAGCAGTTATAGGGAGACCCAGTACTTC. Encoded protein: CASSYRETQYF.

The J gene is TRBJ2-1, the V gene TRBV2; 8 bases match TRBD1. CDR3 length: 13 amino acids. Per germline, CDR1 SNHLY and CDR2 FYNNEI. V lost 8 bases, J lost 13 bases, and 13 bases stayed unmatched. The CDR3 region has the DNA TGTGCCAGCGCGTCGGGACAGGTCATTGGTCAGTTCTTC. Translation: CASASGQVIGQFF.

The table lists this clone with a count of one. This chain links TRBV27 with TRBJ2-7; no firm D call. The CDR3 has 13 residues. V was shortened by 4 bases and J by 7 bases, with 14 bases between the two germline ends. In germline, CDR1 is MNHEY, CDR2 SMNVEV (reference sequence). CDR3 sequence reads: CASSYKNNREQYF. CDR3 DNA sequence: TGTGCCAGCAGTTACAAAAATAACAGAGAGCAGTACTTC.

The chain has TRBV7-9 and TRBJ1-2; D gene uncertain. Looked up from germline, CDR1 is SEHNR and CDR2 is FQNEAQ (reference sequence). Trimming removed 4 bases from V and 0 bases from J, with 9 bases in between. The CDR3 spans 14 residues. The CDR3 DNA is TGTGCCAGCAGCTCCACAGACTCTAACTATGGCTACACCTTC. It encodes CASSSTDSNYGYTF.

The chain employs TRBV7-9 and TRBJ2-1, with 10 bases lining up with TRBD2. CDR1 is SEHNR, CDR2 FQNEAQ, per germline (reference sequence). The trim removed 5 bases at V and 3 bases at J, leaving 7 bases unmatched. The CDR3 is 16 amino acids. The CDR3 DNA reads TGTGCCAGCAGCCCAGAGGGGACTAGCGTCTACAATGAGCAGTTCTTC. This codes for CASSPEGTSVYNEQFF.

This clone was picked up one time. The chain links TRBV11-2 to TRBJ2-1; 9 bases match TRBD2. CDR1 and CDR2 from the germline V gene are SGHAT and FQNNGV. V lost 0 bases to trimming and J lost 0 bases; unmatched junction nucleotides: 6. The CDR3 runs to 18 residues. CDR3: CASSLDVAGGPSYNEQFF. CDR3 coding DNA: TGTGCCAGCAGCTTAGATGTCGCGGGAGGGCCCTCCTACAATGAGCAGTTCTTC.

V usage is TRBV9 and J usage is TRBJ2-2, with 8 nucleotides matching TRBD2. V shed 2 bases and J 6 bases; nucleotides not matched to a gene: 12. The germline V gene encodes CDR1 SGDLS and CDR2 YYNGEE. The CDR3 has 17 residues. The CDR3 sequence: CASSVQPSGRASGELFF. The CDR3 DNA follows: TGTGCCAGCAGCGTCCAACCATCCGGGAGGGCGTCCGGGGAGCTGTTTTTT.

The chain recombines TRBV2 with TRBJ1-4; 10 positions agree with TRBD1. V shed 5 bases, J shed 5 bases, and the junction held 2 bases outside the gene matches. The germline V gene has CDR1 SNHLY and CDR2 FYNNEI. The CDR3 is 14 amino acids. The CDR3 here is CASSRTGGNEKLFF. CDR3 DNA sequence: TGTGCCAGCAGTAGGACAGGGGGGAATGAAAAACTGTTTTTT.

The sample holds a few counts of this clone. Other nucleotide sequences in the sample specify the same CDR3. The chain recombines TRBV9 with TRBJ1-1; no firm D call. Germline V gene sequence: CDR1 SGDLS, CDR2 YYNGEE. The CDR3 spans 12 residues. V was clipped by 0 bases and J by 4 bases, with 4 bases between them. The DNA for the CDR3 is TGTGCCAGCAGCGTAGGGGGCACTGAAGCTTTCTTT. It yields the protein CASSVGGTEAFF.

Worth noting for this clone: Other DNA sequences from this sample encode an identical CDR3 as well. The chain joins TRBV11-2 to TRBJ2-1; D is ambiguous. Germline CDR1 and CDR2: SGHAT and FQNNGV. V lost 2 bases and J lost 6, with 5 bases in between. The CDR3 has 12 amino acids. CDR3 amino acids: CASSLTRNEQFF. The CDR3 DNA reads as TGTGCCAGCAGCTTAACCCGCAATGAGCAGTTCTTC. Based on the CDR3 plus reference TRBV11-2 and TRBJ2-1, the full variable domain is EAGVAQSPRYKIIEKRQSVAFWCNPISGHATLYWYQQILGQGPKLLIQFQNNGVVDDSQLPKDRFSAERLKGVDSTLKIQPAKLEDSAVYLCASSLTRNEQFFGPGTRLTVL.

This clone was recorded once. The chain is built from TRBV5-1 and TRBJ2-7; TRBD2 is a possible D gene (6 bases). CDR1 SGHRS and CDR2 YFSETQ come from the germline V gene. The CDR3 is made up of 16 amino acids. With 0 bases removed from V and 0 bases from J, the gap between germline ends came to 13 bases. The CDR3, as DNA: TGCGCCAGCAGCTTGGCCCGTGGACTAAGCTCCTACGAGCAGTACTTC. This encodes CASSLARGLSSYEQYF.

The chain is built from TRBV6-1 and TRBJ2-5; the D call may be TRBD1 or TRBD2 (5 bases each). Germline CDR1 and CDR2: MNHNS and SASEGT. This CDR3 contains 14 residues. Trimming cost V 7 bases and J 2 bases, with 14 bases left between them. CDR3 in DNA: TGTGCCAGCATCTCAAAAGGGGAGCAAGAGACCCAGTACTTC. Its translation is CASISKGEQETQYF.

In this sample, this clone turned up a few times. The chain combines TRBV29-1 with TRBJ1-2, with TRBD1 as a possible D gene (5 bases). The V end was cut by 4 bases, the J end by 1 base, with 10 bases between. This CDR3 has 13 residues. Germline CDR1 is SQVTM and CDR2 is ANQGSEA. The CDR3 region has the DNA TGCAGCGTTGGCCAGACAGATAACTATGGCTACACCTTC. Translating gives CSVGQTDNYGYTF.

This clone has just one count. The genes are TRBV6-1 and TRBJ1-2, with D possibly being TRBD1 (5 bases). CDR1 is MNHNS and CDR2 is SASEGT in the germline V gene. CDR3 length: 12 residues. V was shortened by 3 bases and J by 10 bases, with 12 bases between the two germline ends. Written as DNA, the CDR3 is TGTGCCAGCAGTGACCGCGACAGCAACTACACCTTC. This codes for CASSDRDSNYTF.

The V gene is TRBV5-5, the J gene TRBJ1-4; D might be TRBD1 (5 bases). The CDR3 runs to 14 residues. The ends were cut back, 1 base at V and 7 bases at J, with 11 bases in the middle. CDR1 SGHKS and CDR2 YYEKEE come from the germline V gene (reference sequence). CDR3 coding DNA: TGTGCCAGCAGCTTGTCAGGGCGAGGTGAAAAACTGTTTTTT. Protein sequence: CASSLSGRGEKLFF.

The CDR3 is CASSQPEFSYNEQFF. CDR3 in DNA: TGCGCCAGCAGCCAACCGGAGTTCTCCTACAATGAGCAGTTCTTC. This sequence joins TRBV4-1 and TRBJ2-1; D is unresolved. The CDR3 totals 15 residues. V lost 2 bases to trimming and J lost 0 bases, with 8 bases between them. CDR1 is MGHRA, CDR2 YSYEKL, per germline.